Each of the 32 T cell receptor beta chains below was sequenced from the same sample in a study of T cell repertoires in cytomegalovirus infection. These receptors have no identified antigens. TCRdb recomputed calls from the reads with MiXCR, one row per CDR3 protein. The data contain fewer than 25,000 distinct CDR3 sequences, roughly 20% of them singletons. Sequenced material: CD8+ T cells from cultured PBMCs, taken from culture after CMV antigen stimulation. The origin of the receptors is a human donor in good health (CMV status not recorded). Some clones in this sample may be carry-over from other donors' samples.

In its sample, this clonotype was seen a few times. The gene calls are TRBV7-9 and TRBJ1-5; 8 nucleotides match TRBD1. Germline V gives CDR1 SEHNR, CDR2 FQNEAQ (reference sequence). After removal of 4 bases from V and 3 bases from J, the junction contained 5 bases not matched to a gene. The CDR3 is 15 residues long. The CDR3 DNA is TGTGCCAGCAGCTCGTCGGGACAGGACAATCAGCCCCAGCATTTT. It is translated as CASSSSGQDNQPQHF.

The chain combines TRBV6-2 or TRBV6-3 with TRBJ2-1; D might be TRBD2 (5 bases). Germline assignment: CDR1 MNHEY and CDR2 SVGEGT. The V end was cut by 8 bases, the J end by 5 bases, with 16 bases between. The CDR3 runs to 14 residues. The CDR3 loop reads CASSFFSADNEQFF. CDR3 in DNA: TGTGCCAGCTCGTTTTTTAGCGCGGACAATGAGCAGTTCTTC.

This clonotype was counted only a few times. The CDR3 DNA is TGCAGCGTTAGGGGGCCTAACACCGGGGAGCTGTTTTTT. Its protein is CSVRGPNTGELFF. The chain recombines TRBV29-1 with TRBJ2-2; 7 nucleotides line up with TRBD1. The CDR3 covers 13 residues. The germline V gene encodes CDR1 SQVTM and CDR2 ANQGSEA. V gave up 5 bases and J gave up 2 bases; unmatched junction bases: 2.

The chain uses TRBV2 and TRBJ1-6, with D perhaps TRBD1 (5 bases). Germline loops: CDR1 SNHLY, CDR2 FYNNEI. The CDR3 length is 14 residues. V was trimmed by 0 bases and J by 7 bases, leaving 7 bases between them. CDR3 DNA: TGTGCCAGCAGTGAAGCCACAGGAAATTCACCCCTCCACTTT. Its protein product is CASSEATGNSPLHF.

The chain joins TRBV11-2 to TRBJ2-7, with D unclear. V gave up 4 bases and J gave up 7 bases, with 8 bases separating them. CDR1 is SGHAT, CDR2 FQNNGV, per germline. The CDR3 covers 11 residues. The CDR3 loop reads CASSYLGEQYF. The CDR3 coding sequence is TGTGCCAGCAGCTATTTGGGGGAGCAGTACTTC. The whole variable domain, remainder taken from reference TRBV11-2 and TRBJ2-7, is EAGVAQSPRYKIIEKRQSVAFWCNPISGHATLYWYQQILGQGPKLLIQFQNNGVVDDSQLPKDRFSAERLKGVDSTLKIQPAKLEDSAVYLCASSYLGEQYFGPGTRLTVT.

This clonotype was seen only a few times. The chain employs TRBV28 and TRBJ2-7; possibly TRBD1 for D (6 bases). CDR3 length equals 15 residues. Germline CDR1 is MDHEN and CDR2 is SYDVKM. Trimming left V 7 bases short and J 7 bases short, with 23 bases between. This chain's CDR3 is CASTHFDRWMREQYF. CDR3 in DNA: TGTGCCAGCACCCATTTTGACAGGTGGATGCGGGAGCAGTACTTC.

The sample holds many counts of this clonotype. The V gene is TRBV7-2, the J gene TRBJ2-7; 8 bases are shared with TRBD2. V lost 5 bases, J lost 1 base, and 10 bases stayed unmatched. The CDR3 length is 16 residues. Germline CDR1 SGHTA, CDR2 FQGNSA. CDR3 sequence reads: CASSVNRGGGSYEQYF. The CDR3 nucleotides are TGTGCCAGCAGCGTCAATCGGGGGGGGGGATCCTACGAGCAGTACTTC.

The V gene is TRBV20-1, the J gene TRBJ1-5; perhaps TRBD1 as D (5 bases). From germline, CDR1 is DFQATT and CDR2 SNEGSKA (reference sequence). There are 15 residues in the CDR3. The V end was cut by 0 bases, the J end by 4 bases, with 13 bases between. DNA of the CDR3: TGCAGTGCTAGAGATCGGTCGGGGGGGAATCAGCCCCAGCATTTT. This encodes CSARDRSGGNQPQHF.

This clonotype was found a few times. The V and J genes are TRBV7-9 and TRBJ2-7, with 7 bases identical to TRBD1. This CDR3 region has 15 residues. Germline V CDR1 and CDR2: SEHNR, FQNEAQ (reference sequence). V dropped 1 base and J dropped 2; count of bases not matched to a gene: 5. The CDR3 loop is CASSLDGQAPYEQYF. The CDR3 nucleotides read TGTGCCAGCAGCTTAGACGGACAGGCTCCCTACGAGCAGTACTTC.

The chain has TRBV27 and TRBJ2-3, with TRBD2 identical over 8 bases. This CDR3 is built from 16 residues. Germline CDR1 MNHEY, CDR2 SMNVEV (reference sequence). J lost 4 bases, V lost 3 bases, and 9 bases had no gene match. Here the CDR3 DNA reads TGTGCCAGCAGTTTCCCCCCCGGCGGGGGGTCAGATACGCAGTATTTT. As protein: CASSFPPGGGSDTQYF.

V usage is TRBV27 and J usage is TRBJ1-2; 8 bases agree with TRBD1. CDR1 and CDR2 from the germline V gene are MNHEY and SMNVEV (reference sequence). The trim removed 4 bases at V and 4 bases at J, leaving 8 bases unmatched. The CDR3 length is 15 residues. CDR3 residues: CASSSGQDLGYGYTF. CDR3 in DNA: TGTGCCAGCAGTTCGGGACAGGACCTCGGCTATGGCTACACCTTC.

V and J are TRBV6-5 and TRBJ1-5, with D uncertain. The CDR3 extends over 15 amino acids. V lost 0 bases, J lost 3 bases, and 9 bases lay in between. CDR1 MNHEY and CDR2 SVGAGI come from the germline V gene. DNA of the CDR3: TGTGCCAGCAGTTACTCGATTCAATTCAATCAGCCCCAGCATTTT. This codes for CASSYSIQFNQPQHF.

V is TRBV6-1 and J is TRBJ1-1; D is perhaps TRBD1 (5 bases). The V gene's germline CDR1 is MNHNS and CDR2 SASEGT. With 8 bases removed from V and 1 base from J, the gap between germline ends came to 20 bases. CDR3 size: 16 residues. The CDR3 DNA sequence: TGTGCCAGCTCCTGGGGACCGGGACGGAGGAACACTGAAGCTTTCTTT. Its translation: CASSWGPGRRNTEAFF.

This clonotype was detected a few times. The chain links TRBV5-6 to TRBJ1-2; a possible D gene is TRBD1 (6 bases). CDR1 and CDR2 from the germline V gene are SGHDT and YYEEEE. V was shortened by 4 bases and J by 6 bases, with 13 bases between the two germline ends. The CDR3 runs 13 residues. CDR3 sequence reads: CASSRDKVDGYTF. In DNA form, the CDR3 reads TGTGCCAGCAGCCGGGACAAAGTGGATGGCTACACCTTC.

The chain carries TRBV11-2 and TRBJ2-7; possibly TRBD1 for D (6 bases). Germline lookup yields CDR1 SGHAT and CDR2 FQNNGV. The CDR3 is made up of 13 amino acids. The ends were cut back, 3 bases at V and 2 bases at J, with 8 bases in the middle. DNA for the CDR3: TGTGCCAGCAGCTTGGGACATCCCTACGAGCAGTACTTC. This encodes CASSLGHPYEQYF.

The CDR3 DNA is TGCAGTGCTAGGGTGTCCAACTACAATGAGCAGTTCTTC. Translated, it gives CSARVSNYNEQFF. The chain uses TRBV20-1 and TRBJ2-1; no clear D gene. V dropped 3 bases and J dropped 3 bases, with 9 bases sitting between them. The CDR3 is made up of 13 amino acids. Germline V gene lookup returns CDR1 DFQATT and CDR2 SNEGSKA (reference sequence).

This clonotype occurred many times. The CDR3 sequence is CASSLDWRDREETQYF. CDR3 coding DNA: TGTGCCAGCAGCTTAGATTGGAGGGACAGGGAAGAGACCCAGTACTTC. This rearrangement joins TRBV7-2 to TRBJ2-5; 9 nucleotides agree with TRBD1. Trimming at V came to 1 base and at J to 3 bases, leaving 6 bases not matched to a gene. This CDR3 contains 16 residues. CDR1 is SGHTA, CDR2 FQGNSA, per germline.

In regard to this clonotype: Being one base from a much bigger clone, this may be a read error. The V call is TRBV4-1, the J call TRBJ2-1; 7 positions agree with TRBD2. The junction had 7 bases not matched to a gene; V was cut back by 0 bases and J by 2 bases. The CDR3 contains 17 residues. Germline-derived CDR1 and CDR2 are MGHRA and YSYEKL. CDR3 sequence reads: CASSQEGLAEPYNEQFF. CDR3 DNA: TGCGCCAGCAGCCAAGAAGGGCTAGCGGAGCCCTACAATGAGCAGTTCTTC.

V is TRBV6-6 and J is TRBJ2-1; no reliable D call. Trimming removed 6 bases from V and 0 bases from J, with 15 bases in between. The CDR3 is 16 residues long. The germline CDR1 and CDR2 sequences are MNHNY and SVGAGI (reference sequence). CDR3 loop: CASRWLTGSSYNEQFF. DNA for the CDR3: TGTGCCAGCAGATGGTTAACGGGTTCCTCCTACAATGAGCAGTTCTTC.

This clonotype was counted many times. This chain joins TRBV10-3 and TRBJ1-5, with D possibly being TRBD1 (5 bases). Trimming left V 6 bases short and J 0 bases short, with 12 bases between. The CDR3 contains 15 residues. Germline CDR1 and CDR2: ENHRY and SYGVKD. As DNA, the CDR3 is TGTGCCATCAGCCAGGGCGCCTATAGCAATCAGCCCCAGCATTTT. This sequence encodes CAISQGAYSNQPQHF.

About this clonotype: A read error may explain this, as a much larger clone is one base away. V is TRBV12-3 or TRBV12-4 and J is TRBJ1-2; D remains ambiguous. The CDR3 runs 15 residues. The CDR3 region has the DNA TGTGCCGGCAGTTTGGCCGTTGACCGTCCCTATGGCTACACCTTC. It is translated as CAGSLAVDRPYGYTF.

The V call is TRBV20-1, the J call TRBJ2-4; TRBD1 is a possible D gene (6 bases). Trimming removed 6 bases at V and 0 bases at J, with 24 bases between. Germline V CDR1 and CDR2: DFQATT, SNEGSKA (reference sequence). This CDR3 has 18 amino acids. The CDR3 protein is CSANHIRDTELAKNIQYF. The CDR3 bases are TGCAGTGCGAACCACATCCGGGACACCGAATTAGCCAAAAACATTCAGTACTTC.

The J gene is TRBJ1-3, the V gene TRBV28; D gene ambiguous. Germline V CDR1 and CDR2: MDHEN, SYDVKM. This CDR3 is built from 16 residues. With 4 bases removed from V and 0 bases from J, the gap between germline ends came to 13 bases. The CDR3 here is CASSSFMDVSGNTIYF. The CDR3 nucleotides read TGTGCCAGCAGTTCCTTCATGGACGTCTCTGGAAACACCATATATTTT.

At least ten counts were recorded for this clonotype. This sequence joins TRBV4-1 and TRBJ1-6; TRBD1 aligns across 7 bases. V lost 4 bases and J lost 11; bases outside the gene matches: 8. The CDR3 spans 14 residues. Germline-derived CDR1 and CDR2 are MGHRA and YSYEKL. The CDR3 region is CASSLDRASPPLHF. The CDR3 DNA reads TGCGCCAGCAGCCTAGACAGGGCCTCACCACCCCTCCACTTT.

This clonotype showed up many times. The V gene is TRBV7-8, the J gene TRBJ1-2, with D hard to call. Germline V CDR1 and CDR2: SGHVS, FQNEAQ. The CDR3 has 15 amino acids. The V end lost 5 bases, the J end lost 3 bases, and 16 bases lay between the germline ends. The CDR3: CASSQDRDAYYGYTF. The CDR3 bases are TGTGCCAGCAGCCAGGACCGGGATGCCTACTATGGCTACACCTTC.

This clonotype was picked up many times. In DNA, the CDR3 is TGTGCCAGCAGCGTGATGGGGGGTTCCCACACTGAAGCTTTCTTT. It encodes CASSVMGGSHTEAFF. The chain couples TRBV7-9 to TRBJ1-1; a possible D gene is TRBD1 (5 bases). V was pared by 5 bases and J by 3 bases, with 16 bases between. The CDR3 runs 15 residues. The germline CDR1 and CDR2 sequences are SEHNR and FQNEAQ (reference sequence).

This rearrangement joins TRBV25-1 to TRBJ1-2, with D possibly matching TRBD1 (6 bases). Between the trimmed V and J ends, which lost 5 bases and 7 bases, there was a span of 23 bases. CDR3 length: 16 amino acids. Per germline, CDR1 MGHDK and CDR2 SYGVNS. CDR3 residues: CASSTTRPTGLSGYTF. DNA of the CDR3: TGTGCCAGCAGTACTACCAGGCCAACAGGGTTATCTGGCTACACCTTC.

The table lists this clonotype with many counts. This chain connects TRBV6-1 to TRBJ2-7; TRBD1 agrees at 8 bases. CDR1 and CDR2 from the germline V gene are MNHNS and SASEGT. With V trimmed by 7 bases and J by 3 bases, 8 bases remained unmatched. The CDR3 has 14 residues. The CDR3 coding sequence is TGTGCCAGCACTGGGTGGACAGGGTTCTACGAGCAGTACTTC. Its protein is CASTGWTGFYEQYF.

The J gene is TRBJ1-2, the V gene TRBV3-1, with D possibly being TRBD1 (6 bases). The germline gives CDR1 LGHDT, CDR2 YNNKEL (reference sequence). CDR3 length equals 16 residues. The V end lost 2 bases, the J end lost 3 bases, and 16 bases lay between the germline ends. The CDR3 loop is CASSQSDRYPDYGYTF. For the CDR3, the DNA is TGTGCCAGCAGCCAATCGGACAGATACCCAGACTATGGCTACACCTTC.

The CDR3 DNA sequence: TGTGCCAGCAGCTTATTTCTCACAGATACGCAGTATTTT. This gives the protein CASSLFLTDTQYF. The chain carries TRBV7-8 and TRBJ2-3, with unresolved D. There are 13 residues in the CDR3. From germline, CDR1 is SGHVS and CDR2 FQNEAQ. Trimming took off 2 bases at V and 2 bases at J, with 5 bases between the two ends.

This CDR3 reads CASSLNGGQGPYEQYF. The CDR3 coding sequence is TGTGCCAGCAGCTTGAATGGGGGGCAGGGCCCCTACGAGCAGTACTTC. The chain links TRBV5-6 to TRBJ2-7; D possibly matches TRBD1 or TRBD2 (6 bases each). This CDR3 is 16 amino acids long. CDR1 is SGHDT, CDR2 YYEEEE, per germline. V was pared by 1 base and J by 2 bases, with 16 bases between. The full variable domain, rest sourced from reference TRBV5-6 and TRBJ2-7, is DAGVTQSPTHLIKTRGQQVTLRCSPKSGHDTVSWYQQALGQGPQFIFQYYEEEERQRGNFPDRFSGHQFPNYSSELNVNALLLGDSALYLCASSLNGGQGPYEQYFGPGTRLTVT.

This clonotype was recorded a few times. The gene calls are TRBV5-6 and TRBJ2-4, with D possibly TRBD1 on 6 matching bases. Germline V CDR1 and CDR2: SGHDT, YYEEEE. V was trimmed by 0 bases and J by 8 bases, leaving 18 bases between them. The CDR3 contains 16 residues. Written as DNA, the CDR3 is TGTGCCAGCAGCTTGGGCACAGGGTTGAAGGGAGACATTCAGTACTTC. Amino acid sequence: CASSLGTGLKGDIQYF.